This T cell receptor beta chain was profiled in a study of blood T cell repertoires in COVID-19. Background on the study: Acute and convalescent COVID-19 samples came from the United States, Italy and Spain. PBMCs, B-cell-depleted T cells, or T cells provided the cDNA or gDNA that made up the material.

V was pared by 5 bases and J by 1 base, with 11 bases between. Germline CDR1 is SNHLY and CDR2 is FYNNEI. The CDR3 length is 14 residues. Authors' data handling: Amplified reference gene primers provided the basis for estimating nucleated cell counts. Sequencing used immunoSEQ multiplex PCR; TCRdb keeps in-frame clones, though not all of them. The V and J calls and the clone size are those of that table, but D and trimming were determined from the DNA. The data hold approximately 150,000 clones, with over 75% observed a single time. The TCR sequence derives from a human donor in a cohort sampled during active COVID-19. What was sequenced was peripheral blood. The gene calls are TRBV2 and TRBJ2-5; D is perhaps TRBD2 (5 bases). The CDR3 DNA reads TGTGCCAGCAGTTTCGGACTCACCCAAGAGACCCAGTACTTC. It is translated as CASSFGLTQETQYF.